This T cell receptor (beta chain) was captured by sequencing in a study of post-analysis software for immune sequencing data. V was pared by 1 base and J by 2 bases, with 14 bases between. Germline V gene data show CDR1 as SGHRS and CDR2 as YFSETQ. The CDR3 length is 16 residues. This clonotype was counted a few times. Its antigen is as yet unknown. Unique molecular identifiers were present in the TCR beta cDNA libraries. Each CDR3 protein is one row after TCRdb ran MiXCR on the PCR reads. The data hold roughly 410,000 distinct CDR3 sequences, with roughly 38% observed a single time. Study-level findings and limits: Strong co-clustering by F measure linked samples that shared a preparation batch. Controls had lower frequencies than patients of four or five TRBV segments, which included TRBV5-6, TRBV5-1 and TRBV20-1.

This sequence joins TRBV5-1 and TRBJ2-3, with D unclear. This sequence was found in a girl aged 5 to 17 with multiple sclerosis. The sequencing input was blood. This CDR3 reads CASSLRAFTATDTQYF. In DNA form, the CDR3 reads TGCGCCAGCAGCTTGAGGGCCTTCACCGCCACAGATACGCAGTATTTT.